What follows describes a single TCR beta chain. Its cognate antigen is unknown. The CDR3 totals 13 residues. Germline V gives CDR1 MDHEN, CDR2 SYDVKM. The V and J ends lost 8 bases and 1 base respectively, with 9 bases between them. Time point denoted: newly diagnosed GD, antithyroid drugs for less than 3 months. RNA isolated from PBMCs was used to make the TCR library. The data belong to a study of regulatory T cells in long-lasting Graves disease. Findings and caveats of the study: The study found TRBV28, TRBJ1-2 and TRBJ2-5 favored in persistent disease. Researchers examined only peripheral blood and not thyroid tissue.

Library construction for TCR beta used iRepertoire HTBI primers and Arm-PCR of CDR3 regions. TCRdb ran MiXCR on the multiplex PCR reads and lists one entry per CDR3 protein. The sample holds hundreds of thousands of distinct CDR3 sequences; about 16% are singletons and the top ten take 22%. V and J are TRBV28 and TRBJ1-3; perhaps TRBD1 as D (5 bases). This sequence originates from a female donor with Graves disease. The source material was peripheral blood mononuclear cells (PBMCs), sampled at new diagnosis, from a patient treated with antithyroid drugs. The CDR3 coding sequence is TGTGCCAGCCTGGCAGGGTCTGGAAACACCATATATTTT. Translation gives CASLAGSGNTIYF.